Listed here is a single TCR beta chain. Its antigen is still unknown. This CDR3 spans 17 amino acids. CDR1 and CDR2 from the germline V gene are SGHVS and FNYEAQ. Germline trimming cut 0 bases from V and 0 bases from J; bases unmatched to any gene: 4. These data belong to a study of blood T cells in healthy people across ages. Study outcomes and limitations: Higher naive T cell percentage went strongly together with higher TCR beta diversity. CMV infection status of these donors was not known.

With a J-beta primer mix and a sample-barcoded 5' primer, a second PCR ran about 6 to 11 cycles. Each of the cDNA molecules was tagged by a template-switch adaptor with 12 random nucleotides. One entry per CDR3 protein results from TCRdb running MiXCR on the 5' RACE reads. The repertoire holds approximately 800,000 distinct CDR3 sequences, with about 48% as singletons. The genes are TRBV7-6 and TRBJ1-5; 8 bases fit TRBD1. Sequenced input: blood. This clonotype was sampled from a man at least 80 years old in good health. CDR3 in DNA: TGTGCCAGCAGCTTAGCGGACAGGGTTTATAGCAATCAGCCCCAGCATTTT. This sequence encodes CASSLADRVYSNQPQHF.